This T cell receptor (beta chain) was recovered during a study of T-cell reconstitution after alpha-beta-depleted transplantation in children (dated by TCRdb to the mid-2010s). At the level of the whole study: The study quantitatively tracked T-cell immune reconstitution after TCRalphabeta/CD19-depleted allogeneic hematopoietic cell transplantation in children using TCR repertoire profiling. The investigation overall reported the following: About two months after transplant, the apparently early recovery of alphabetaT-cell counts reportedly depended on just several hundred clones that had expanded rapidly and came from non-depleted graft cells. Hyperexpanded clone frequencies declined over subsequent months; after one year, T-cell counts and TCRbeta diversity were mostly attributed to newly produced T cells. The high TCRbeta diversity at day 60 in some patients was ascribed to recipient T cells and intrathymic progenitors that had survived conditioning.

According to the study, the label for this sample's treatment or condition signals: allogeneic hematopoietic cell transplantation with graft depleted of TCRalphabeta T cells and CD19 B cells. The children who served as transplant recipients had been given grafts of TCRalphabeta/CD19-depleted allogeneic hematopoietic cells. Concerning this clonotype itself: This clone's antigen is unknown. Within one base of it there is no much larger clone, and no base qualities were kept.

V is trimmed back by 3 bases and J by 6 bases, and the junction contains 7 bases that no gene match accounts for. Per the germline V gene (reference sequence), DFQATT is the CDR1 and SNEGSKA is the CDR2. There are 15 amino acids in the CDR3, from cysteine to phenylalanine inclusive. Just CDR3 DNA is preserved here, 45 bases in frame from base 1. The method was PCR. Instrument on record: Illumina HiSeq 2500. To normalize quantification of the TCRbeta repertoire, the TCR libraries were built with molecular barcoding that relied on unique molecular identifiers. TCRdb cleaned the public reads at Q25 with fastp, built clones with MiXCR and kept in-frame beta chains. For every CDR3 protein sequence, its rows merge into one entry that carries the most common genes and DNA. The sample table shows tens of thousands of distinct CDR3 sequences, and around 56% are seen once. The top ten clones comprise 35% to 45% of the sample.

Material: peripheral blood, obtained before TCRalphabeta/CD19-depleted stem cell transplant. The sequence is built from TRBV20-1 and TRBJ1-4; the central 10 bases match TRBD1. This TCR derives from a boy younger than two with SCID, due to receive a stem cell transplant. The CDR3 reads CSARTKGTGDEKLFF. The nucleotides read TGCAGTGCTAGGACCAAAGGGACAGGGGATGAAAAACTGTTTTTT.